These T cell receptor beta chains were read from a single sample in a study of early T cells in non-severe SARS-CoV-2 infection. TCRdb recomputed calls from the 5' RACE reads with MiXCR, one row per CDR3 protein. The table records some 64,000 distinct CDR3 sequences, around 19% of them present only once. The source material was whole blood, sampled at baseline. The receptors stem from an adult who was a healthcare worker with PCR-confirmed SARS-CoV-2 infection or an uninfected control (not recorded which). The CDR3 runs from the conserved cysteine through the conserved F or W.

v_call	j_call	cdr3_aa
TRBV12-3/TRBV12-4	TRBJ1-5	CASSLQAGNQPQHF
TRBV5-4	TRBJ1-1	CASSRGLGVTEAFF
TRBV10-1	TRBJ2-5	CASSSGVGETQYF
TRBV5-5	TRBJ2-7	CASSLAATYEQYF
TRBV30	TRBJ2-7	CAWMSEGNEQYF
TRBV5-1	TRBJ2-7	CASSFQRGEQYF
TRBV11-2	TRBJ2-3	CASSLGPGLAGMTDTQYF
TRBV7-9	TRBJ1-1	CASSTTLKITEAFF
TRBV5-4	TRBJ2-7	CASSLDNYEQYF
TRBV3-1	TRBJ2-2	CASSLPTSGVANTGELFF
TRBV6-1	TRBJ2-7	CASSEDRDYEQYF
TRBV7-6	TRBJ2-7	CASSSRQGGEQYF
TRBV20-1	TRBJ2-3	CSAQTGGDTDTQYF